What follows are 27 T cell receptor beta chains derived from one specimen sequenced in a study of T cells after yellow fever vaccination (dated by TCRdb to between 2018 and 2021). Library construction relied on 5' RACE. Instrument used: Illumina NovaSeq 6000. TCRdb itself trimmed the public reads at Q25 with fastp, ran MiXCR and retained productive beta chains. All rows with the same CDR3 protein become a single entry with the most common DNA and genes. The sample records roughly 320,000 distinct CDR3 sequences, about 11% of which are singletons. Together, the top ten hold over 3% of the sample. Explained via the paper, the treatment or condition label denotes: live attenuated yellow fever vaccine strain. The specimen was CD4+ T cells sorted from PBMCs, collected 45 days after the yellow fever booster vaccination. The origin of the receptors is a man between 18 and 35 years old who received the YFV17D yellow fever vaccine.

In this sample, this clonotype turned up a few times. The rearrangement uses TRBV3-1 and TRBJ1-2, with 7 bases lining up with TRBD1. V dropped 1 base and J dropped 4; count of bases not matched to a gene: 3. The CDR3 extends over 14 amino acids. CDR1 is LGHDT and CDR2 is YNNKEL in the germline V gene (reference sequence). CDR3 DNA sequence: TGTGCCAGCAGCCAAGTGCGGGACAGCTATGGCTACACCTTC. Amino acids: CASSQVRDSYGYTF. The whole variable domain, remainder taken from reference TRBV3-1 and TRBJ1-2, is DTAVSQTPKYLVTQMGNDKSIKCEQNLGHDTMYWYKQDSKKFLKIMFSYNNKELIINETVPNRFSPKSPDKAHLNLHINSLELGDSAVYFCASSQVRDSYGYTFGSGTRLTVV.

This clonotype has only a few counts. This chain's CDR3 is CASSQDNIAASSYEQYF. For the CDR3, the DNA is TGCGCCAGCAGCCAAGATAACATCGCCGCGAGCTCCTACGAGCAGTACTTC. The chain is built from TRBV4-3 and TRBJ2-7; D unclear. There are 17 residues in the CDR3. Looked up from germline, CDR1 is LGHNA and CDR2 is YSLEER. Trimming left V 0 bases short and J 0 bases short, with 15 bases between.

This clonotype was picked up a small number of times. The gene calls are TRBV7-2 and TRBJ1-5; D is possibly TRBD1 (6 bases). Trimming stripped 1 base from V and 3 bases from J, with 13 bases between. The CDR3 totals 16 residues. The germline V gene encodes CDR1 SGHTA and CDR2 FQGNSA. CDR3 sequence reads: CASSLEGGPLNQPQHF. Written as DNA, the CDR3 is TGTGCCAGCAGCTTAGAGGGGGGCCCCCTCAATCAGCCCCAGCATTTT.

V gene TRBV7-2 combines with J gene TRBJ1-5; D ambiguous. Trimming took 1 base from V and 0 from J, leaving 7 bases between them. Looked up from germline, CDR1 is SGHTA and CDR2 is FQGNSA. The CDR3 totals 15 residues. CDR3 residues: CASSLVRNSNQPQHF. CDR3 in DNA: TGTGCCAGCAGCTTAGTCCGTAATAGCAATCAGCCCCAGCATTTT.

V gene TRBV20-1 combines with J gene TRBJ2-3, with D perhaps given as TRBD1 or TRBD2 (5 bases each). Germline V gene lookup returns CDR1 DFQATT and CDR2 SNEGSKA (reference sequence). Trimming cost V 5 bases and J 1 base, with 25 bases left between them. The CDR3 covers 18 residues. The CDR3 is CSAESIGTAPLGTDTQYF. For the CDR3, the DNA is TGCAGTGCTGAGAGCATAGGGACCGCTCCACTGGGCACAGATACGCAGTATTTT.

The V gene is TRBV7-6, the J gene TRBJ2-4; TRBD2 agrees at 13 bases. V dropped 5 bases and J dropped 1; count of bases not matched to a gene: 5. The CDR3 is 17 amino acids. Germline V CDR1 and CDR2: SGHVS, FNYEAQ. The CDR3 coding sequence is TGTGCCAGCAGCATACTAGCGGGGGGGCTGGCCAAAAACATTCAGTACTTC. This sequence encodes CASSILAGGLAKNIQYF.

The table lists this clonotype with a few counts. This rearrangement joins TRBV12-3 or TRBV12-4 to TRBJ1-1; a possible D gene is TRBD1 (5 bases). This CDR3 is built from 14 residues. Trimming removed 3 bases from V and 1 base from J, with 9 bases in between. CDR3 sequence (DNA): TGTGCCAGCAGTTTTCGACAGCAGAACACTGAAGCTTTCTTT. Translation: CASSFRQQNTEAFF.

This chain joins TRBV2 and TRBJ2-5; D not resolved. This CDR3 has 14 residues. V was clipped by 4 bases and J by 2 bases, with 11 bases between them. CDR1 SNHLY and CDR2 FYNNEI come from the germline V gene. CDR3 in amino acids: CASSADGIQETQYF. CDR3 bases: TGTGCCAGCAGTGCGGACGGAATTCAAGAGACCCAGTACTTC. Combining the CDR3 with reference TRBV2 and TRBJ2-5 gives the whole variable domain EPEVTQTPSHQVTQMGQEVILRCVPISNHLYFYWYRQILGQKVEFLVSFYNNEISEKSEIFDDQFSVERPDGSNFTLKIRSTKLEDSAMYFCASSADGIQETQYFGPGTRLLVL.

This sequence joins TRBV29-1 and TRBJ1-1; possible D gene TRBD1, 5 bases. Germline V CDR1 and CDR2: SQVTM, ANQGSEA. CDR3 length equals 13 residues. V gave up 5 bases and J gave up 0 bases, with 10 bases separating them. The CDR3 here is CSVRGRMNTEAFF. The CDR3 DNA reads TGCAGCGTTCGGGGACGGATGAACACTGAAGCTTTCTTT. The entire variable domain, with the rest obtained from reference TRBV29-1 and TRBJ1-1, is as follows: SAVISQKPSRDICQRGTSLTIQCQVDSQVTMMFWYRQQPGQSLTLIATANQGSEATYESGFVIDKFPISRPNLTFSTLTVSNMSPEDSSIYLCSVRGRMNTEAFFGQGTRLTVV.

The chain recombines TRBV6-1 with TRBJ1-2; no reliable D call. Trimming pared 2 bases from V and 2 bases from J, leaving 9 bases between. There are 14 residues in the CDR3. Germline V lookup: CDR1 MNHNS, CDR2 SASEGT. The CDR3 sequence is CASSEIVLNYGYTF. The CDR3 bases are TGTGCCAGCAGTGAAATAGTGTTGAACTATGGCTACACCTTC.

This clonotype appeared many times. This sequence joins TRBV4-1 and TRBJ2-3; D is unresolved. Between the trimmed V and J ends, which lost 10 bases and 6 bases, there was a span of 17 bases. The CDR3 has 13 residues. CDR1 is MGHRA and CDR2 is YSYEKL in the germline V gene. CDR3 in DNA: TGCGCCACCGCCCGAACTCTTGAGGATACGCAGTATTTT. Its protein product is CATARTLEDTQYF.

This clonotype was seen only a few times. The chain employs TRBV5-1 and TRBJ1-4; D gene unclear. The germline CDR1 and CDR2 sequences are SGHRS and YFSETQ. CDR3 length: 15 amino acids. The ends were cut back, 1 base at V and 0 bases at J, with 7 bases in the middle. In DNA, the CDR3 is TGCGCCAGCAGCTTGTCGCGGGCAACTAATGAAAAACTGTTTTTT. Translation gives CASSLSRATNEKLFF.

The V and J genes are TRBV12-3 or TRBV12-4 and TRBJ1-2, with TRBD1 matching over 8 bases. There are 14 residues in the CDR3. The trim removed 6 bases at V and 2 bases at J, leaving 5 bases unmatched. CDR3 amino acids: CASRGQGSNYGYTF. The CDR3 region has the DNA TGTGCCAGCAGAGGACAGGGTTCGAACTATGGCTACACCTTC.

This clonotype was counted between two and nine times. The chain is built from TRBV5-1 and TRBJ2-5, with D maybe TRBD1 (6 bases). Trimming pared 3 bases from V and 3 bases from J, leaving 12 bases between. The V gene's germline CDR1 is SGHRS and CDR2 YFSETQ. The CDR3 is made up of 14 amino acids. The CDR3: CASSSQGTKETQYF. CDR3 coding DNA: TGCGCCAGCAGCTCACAGGGTACCAAAGAGACCCAGTACTTC. The whole variable domain, remainder taken from reference TRBV5-1 and TRBJ2-5, is KAGVTQTPRYLIKTRGQQVTLSCSPISGHRSVSWYQQTPGQGLQFLFEYFSETQRNKGNFPGRFSGRQFSNSRSEMNVSTLELGDSALYLCASSSQGTKETQYFGPGTRLLVL.

This clonotype was recorded many times. J is TRBJ2-5 and V is TRBV5-1, with 7 bases fitting TRBD2. The CDR3 is 15 amino acids. With 1 base clipped from V and 2 bases from J, the junction kept 5 bases outside the gene matches. Germline V lookup: CDR1 SGHRS, CDR2 YFSETQ. This CDR3 reads CASSLSSSGQETQYF. CDR3 coding DNA: TGCGCCAGCAGCTTGAGCTCTAGCGGACAAGAGACCCAGTACTTC.

This clonotype was found a few times. The chain links TRBV30 to TRBJ1-1; the D gene is possibly TRBD1 (5 bases). Trimming removed 0 bases from V and 7 bases from J, with 12 bases in between. Germline values: CDR1 GTSNPN, CDR2 SVGIG (reference sequence). This CDR3 is 13 amino acids long. CDR3 sequence reads: CAWSVLTGGEAFF. The CDR3 nucleotides read TGTGCCTGGAGTGTACTAACGGGGGGTGAAGCTTTCTTT.

In this sample, this clonotype turned up a few times. The chain is built from TRBV3-1 and TRBJ2-3; 7 bases match TRBD1. The germline V gene encodes CDR1 LGHDT and CDR2 YNNKEL (reference sequence). V lost 0 bases to trimming and J lost 6 bases; unmatched junction nucleotides: 0. The CDR3 extends over 13 amino acids. This CDR3 is CASSQEDRDTQYF. In DNA form, the CDR3 reads TGTGCCAGCAGCCAAGAGGACAGGGATACGCAGTATTTT.

This clonotype appeared many times. The chain couples TRBV6-5 to TRBJ1-5; 9 positions match TRBD1. CDR3 size: 15 residues. From germline, CDR1 is MNHEY and CDR2 SVGAGI. V lost 6 bases and J lost 9; bases outside the gene matches: 12. CDR3: CASSPTTGGEGPQHF. The DNA for the CDR3 is TGTGCCAGCAGCCCTACGACAGGGGGTGAAGGGCCCCAGCATTTT.

The table lists this clonotype with a few counts. The chain joins TRBV2 to TRBJ2-5, with unresolved D. V lost 5 bases and J 2 bases, leaving 9 bases between the germline ends. This CDR3 has 13 residues. Germline V gives CDR1 SNHLY, CDR2 FYNNEI. CDR3 in amino acids: CASSQETQETQYF. The CDR3 region has the DNA TGTGCCAGCAGTCAGGAGACTCAAGAGACCCAGTACTTC.

This clonotype was recorded a few times. The gene calls are TRBV19 and TRBJ1-1; TRBD1 matches 7 bases. Germline CDR1 and CDR2: LNHDA and SQIVND (reference sequence). CDR3 length: 15 residues. J lost 4 bases, V lost 6 bases, and 11 bases had no gene match. The CDR3 here is CASRRLVGQLTEAFF. The CDR3 coding sequence is TGTGCCAGTAGAAGGCTAGTGGGACAGCTCACTGAAGCTTTCTTT. The full variable domain, rest sourced from reference TRBV19 and TRBJ1-1, is DGGITQSPKYLFRKEGQNVTLSCEQNLNHDAMYWYRQDPGQGLRLIYYSQIVNDFQKGDIAEGYSVSREKKESFPLTVTSAQKNPTAFYLCASRRLVGQLTEAFFGQGTRLTVV.

The table lists this clonotype with a few counts. This rearrangement joins TRBV7-2 to TRBJ1-5; D is unclear. This CDR3 contains 14 residues. V lost 2 bases and J lost 0, with 5 bases in between. Germline-derived CDR1 and CDR2 are SGHTA and FQGNSA. The CDR3, as DNA: TGTGCCAGCAGCTTACTGTCTAGCAATCAGCCCCAGCATTTT. This sequence encodes CASSLLSSNQPQHF.

This clonotype has more than one count but fewer than ten. V gene TRBV9 combines with J gene TRBJ2-7; possible D gene TRBD2, 6 bases. Germline values: CDR1 SGDLS, CDR2 YYNGEE. The CDR3 runs to 14 residues. The V and J ends lost 4 bases and 1 base respectively, with 12 bases between them. CDR3 region: CASSTGDFSYEQYF. For the CDR3, the DNA is TGTGCCAGCAGCACGGGGGACTTTTCCTACGAGCAGTACTTC.

The chain couples TRBV15 to TRBJ1-4; D remains ambiguous. The V gene lost 0 bases and the J gene lost 4 bases, with 12 bases spanning the gap. CDR3 length: 16 residues. Germline-derived CDR1 and CDR2 are LNHNV and YYDKDF (reference sequence). The CDR3 spells CATSRDGAAINEKLFF. In DNA form, the CDR3 reads TGTGCCACCAGCAGAGATGGTGCAGCGATTAATGAAAAACTGTTTTTT.

The rearrangement links TRBV15 to TRBJ1-5; D is uncertain. Per the germline V gene, CDR1 is LNHNV and CDR2 is YYDKDF (reference sequence). V shed 0 bases and J shed 7 bases, with 10 bases lying between them. CDR3 length: 14 amino acids. The CDR3 coding sequence is TGTGCCACCAGCAGAGAAAGGCGGGCACAGCCCCAGCATTTT. Its protein product is CATSRERRAQPQHF.

The chain has TRBV5-4 and TRBJ2-1; 9 bases align to TRBD1. After removal of 0 bases from V and 12 bases from J, the junction contained 10 bases not matched to a gene. The germline gives CDR1 SGHNT, CDR2 YYREEE (reference sequence). The CDR3 runs 15 residues. The CDR3 DNA reads as TGTGCCAGCAGCTTGGGACAGGGGGGAGAGATTTCGCAGTTCTTC. It specifies CASSLGQGGEISQFF.

The CDR3 sequence is CSARGPSYTDTQYF. CDR3 nucleotide sequence: TGCAGTGCTAGAGGCCCCTCTTACACAGATACGCAGTATTTT. The chain has TRBV20-1 and TRBJ2-3; D unclear. Looked up from germline, CDR1 is DFQATT and CDR2 is SNEGSKA (reference sequence). The CDR3 runs 14 residues. Trimming took off 1 base at V and 2 bases at J, with 10 bases between the two ends.

This clonotype was detected a few times. V is TRBV5-4 and J is TRBJ2-1; 10 nucleotides match TRBD1. The germline V gene has CDR1 SGHNT and CDR2 YYREEE (reference sequence). V lost 4 bases and J lost 4; bases outside the gene matches: 5. The CDR3 has 15 residues. CDR3 sequence: CASSRAGQGYNEQFF. CDR3 in DNA: TGTGCCAGCAGCCGTGCGGGACAGGGGTACAATGAGCAGTTCTTC.